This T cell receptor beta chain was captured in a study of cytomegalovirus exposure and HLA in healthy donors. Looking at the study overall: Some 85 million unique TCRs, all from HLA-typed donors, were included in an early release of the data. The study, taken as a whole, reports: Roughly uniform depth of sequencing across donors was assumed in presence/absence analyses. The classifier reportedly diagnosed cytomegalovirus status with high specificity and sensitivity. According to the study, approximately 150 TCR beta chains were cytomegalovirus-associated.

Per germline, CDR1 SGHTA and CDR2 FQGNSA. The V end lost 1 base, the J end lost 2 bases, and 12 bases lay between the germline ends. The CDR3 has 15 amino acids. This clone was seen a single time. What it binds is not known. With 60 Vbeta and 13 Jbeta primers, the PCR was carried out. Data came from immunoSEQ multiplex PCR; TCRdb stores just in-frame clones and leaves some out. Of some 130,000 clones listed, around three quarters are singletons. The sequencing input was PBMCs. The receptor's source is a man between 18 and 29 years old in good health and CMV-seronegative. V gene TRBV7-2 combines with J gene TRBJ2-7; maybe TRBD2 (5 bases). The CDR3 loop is CASSLVSGGTYEQYF. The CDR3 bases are TGTGCCAGCAGCTTAGTATCAGGAGGAACCTACGAGCAGTACTTC.